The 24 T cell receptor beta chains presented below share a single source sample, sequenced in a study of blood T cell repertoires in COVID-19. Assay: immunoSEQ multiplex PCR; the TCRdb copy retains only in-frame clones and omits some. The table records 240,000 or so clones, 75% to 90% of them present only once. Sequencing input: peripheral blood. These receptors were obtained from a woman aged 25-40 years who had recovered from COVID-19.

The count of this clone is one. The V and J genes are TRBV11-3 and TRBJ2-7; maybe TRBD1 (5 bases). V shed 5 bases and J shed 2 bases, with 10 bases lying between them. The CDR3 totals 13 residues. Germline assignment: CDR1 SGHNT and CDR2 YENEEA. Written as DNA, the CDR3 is TGTGCCAGCAGCAGGGGTCGTACCTACGAGCAGTACTTC. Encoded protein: CASSRGRTYEQYF.

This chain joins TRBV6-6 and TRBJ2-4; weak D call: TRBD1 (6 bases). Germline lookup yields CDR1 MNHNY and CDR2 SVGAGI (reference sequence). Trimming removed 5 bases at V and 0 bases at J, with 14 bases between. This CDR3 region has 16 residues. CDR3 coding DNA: TGTGCCAGCAGTAGCGGACAGAGGCTAGCCAAAAACATTCAGTACTTC. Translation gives CASSSGQRLAKNIQYF.

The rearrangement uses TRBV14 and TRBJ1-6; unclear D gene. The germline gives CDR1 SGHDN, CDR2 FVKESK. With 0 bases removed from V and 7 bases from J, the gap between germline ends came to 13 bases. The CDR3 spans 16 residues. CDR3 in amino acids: CASSQDAGPPNSPLHF. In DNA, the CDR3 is TGTGCCAGCAGCCAAGATGCAGGCCCTCCAAATTCACCCCTCCACTTT.

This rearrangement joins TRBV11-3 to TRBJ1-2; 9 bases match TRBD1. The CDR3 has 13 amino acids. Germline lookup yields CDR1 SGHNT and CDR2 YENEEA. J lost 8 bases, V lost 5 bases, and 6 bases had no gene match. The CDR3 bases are TGTGCCAGCAGCCTCGGGACAGGGACGGGCTACACCTTC. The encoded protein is CASSLGTGTGYTF.

This CDR3 reads CAISPQTGVTGELFF. The CDR3 bases are TGTGCCATCAGTCCCCAGACAGGGGTGACCGGGGAGCTGTTTTTT. J is TRBJ2-2 and V is TRBV10-3, with 8 bases matching TRBD1. This CDR3 has 15 residues. The germline V gene encodes CDR1 ENHRY and CDR2 SYGVKD. V lost 5 bases to trimming and J lost 5 bases; unmatched junction nucleotides: 7.

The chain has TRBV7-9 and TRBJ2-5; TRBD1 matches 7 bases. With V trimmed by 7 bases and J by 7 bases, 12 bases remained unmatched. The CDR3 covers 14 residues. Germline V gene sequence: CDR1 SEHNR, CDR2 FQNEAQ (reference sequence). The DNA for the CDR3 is TGTGCCAGCAACTCCCCGGACAGGACGGGGACCCAGTACTTC. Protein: CASNSPDRTGTQYF.

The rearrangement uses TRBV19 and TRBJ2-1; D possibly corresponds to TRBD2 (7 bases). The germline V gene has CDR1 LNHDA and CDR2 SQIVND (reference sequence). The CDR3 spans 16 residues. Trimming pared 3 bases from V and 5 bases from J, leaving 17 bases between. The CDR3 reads CASSMRRGAGDNEQFF. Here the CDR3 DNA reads TGTGCCAGTAGTATGCGCCGGGGGGCCGGGGACAATGAGCAGTTCTTC.

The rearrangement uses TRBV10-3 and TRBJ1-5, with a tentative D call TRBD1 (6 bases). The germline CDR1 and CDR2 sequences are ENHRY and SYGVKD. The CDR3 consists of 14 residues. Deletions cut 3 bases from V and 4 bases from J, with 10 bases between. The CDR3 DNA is TGTGCCATCAGTGACCAAGGGGGTAATCAGCCCCAGCATTTT. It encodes CAISDQGGNQPQHF.

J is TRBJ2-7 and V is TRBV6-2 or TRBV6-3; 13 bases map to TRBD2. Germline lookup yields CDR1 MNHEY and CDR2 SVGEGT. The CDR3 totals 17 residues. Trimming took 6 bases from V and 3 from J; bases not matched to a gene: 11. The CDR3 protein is CASSPLAGGPSIYEQYF. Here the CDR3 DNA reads TGTGCCAGCAGCCCACTAGCGGGGGGGCCTTCGATCTACGAGCAGTACTTC.

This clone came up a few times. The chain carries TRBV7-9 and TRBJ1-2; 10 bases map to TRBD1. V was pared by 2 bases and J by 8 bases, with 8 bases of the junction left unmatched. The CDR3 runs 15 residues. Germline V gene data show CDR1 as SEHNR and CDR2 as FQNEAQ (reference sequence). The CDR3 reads CASSLRSGTGVGYTF. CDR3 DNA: TGTGCCAGCAGCTTACGGTCGGGGACAGGGGTAGGCTACACCTTC.

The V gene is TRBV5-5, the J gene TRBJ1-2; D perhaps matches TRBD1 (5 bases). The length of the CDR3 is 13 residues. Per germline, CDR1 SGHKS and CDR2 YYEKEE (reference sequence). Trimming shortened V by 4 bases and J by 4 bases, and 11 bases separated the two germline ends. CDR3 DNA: TGTGCCAGCAGCACCACGGGGGGCTATGGCTACACCTTC. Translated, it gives CASSTTGGYGYTF. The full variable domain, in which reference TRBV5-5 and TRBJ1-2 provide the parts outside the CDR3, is DAGVTQSPTHLIKTRGQQVTLRCSPISGHKSVSWYQQVLGQGPQFIFQYYEKEERGRGNFPDRFSARQFPNYSSELNVNALLLGDSALYLCASSTTGGYGYTFGSGTRLTVV.

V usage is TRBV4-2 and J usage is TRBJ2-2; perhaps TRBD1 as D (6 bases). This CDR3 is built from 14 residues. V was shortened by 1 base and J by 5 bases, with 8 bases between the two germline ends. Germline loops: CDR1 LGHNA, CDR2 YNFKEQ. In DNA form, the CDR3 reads TGTGCCAGCAGCCAAGGAGGGGGTACCGGGGAGCTGTTTTTT. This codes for CASSQGGGTGELFF.

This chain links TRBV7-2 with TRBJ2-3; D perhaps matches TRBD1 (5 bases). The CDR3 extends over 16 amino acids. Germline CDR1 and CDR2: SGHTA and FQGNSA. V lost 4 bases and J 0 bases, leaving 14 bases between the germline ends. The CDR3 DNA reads TGTGCCAGCAGCTCCTCTAGGGGCGTTAGCACAGATACGCAGTATTTT. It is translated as CASSSSRGVSTDTQYF.

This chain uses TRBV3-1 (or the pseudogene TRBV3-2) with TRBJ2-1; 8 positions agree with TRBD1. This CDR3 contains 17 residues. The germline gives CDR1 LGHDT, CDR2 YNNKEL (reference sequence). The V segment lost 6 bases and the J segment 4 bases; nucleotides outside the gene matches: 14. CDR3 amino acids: CASSYTSRGRRYNEQFF. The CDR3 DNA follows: TGTGCCAGCAGTTATACGTCCAGGGGGCGAAGGTACAATGAGCAGTTCTTC.

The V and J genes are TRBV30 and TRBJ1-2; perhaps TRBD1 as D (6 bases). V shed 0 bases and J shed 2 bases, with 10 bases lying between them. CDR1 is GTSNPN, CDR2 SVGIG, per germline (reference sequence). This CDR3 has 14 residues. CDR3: CAWSVSQGNYGYTF. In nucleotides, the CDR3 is TGTGCCTGGAGTGTAAGCCAGGGGAACTATGGCTACACCTTC. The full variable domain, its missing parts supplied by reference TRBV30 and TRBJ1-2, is SQTIHQWPATLVQPVGSPLSLECTVEGTSNPNLYWYRQAAGRGLQLLFYSVGIGQISSEVPQNLSASRPQDRQFILSSKKLLLSDSGFYLCAWSVSQGNYGYTFGSGTRLTVV.

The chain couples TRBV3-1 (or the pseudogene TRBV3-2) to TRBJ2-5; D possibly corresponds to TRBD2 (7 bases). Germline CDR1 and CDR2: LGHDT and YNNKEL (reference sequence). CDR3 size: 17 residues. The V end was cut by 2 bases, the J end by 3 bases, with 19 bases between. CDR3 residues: CASSQNQGGGDEETQYF. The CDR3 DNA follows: TGTGCCAGCAGCCAAAACCAAGGGGGGGGAGATGAAGAGACCCAGTACTTC.

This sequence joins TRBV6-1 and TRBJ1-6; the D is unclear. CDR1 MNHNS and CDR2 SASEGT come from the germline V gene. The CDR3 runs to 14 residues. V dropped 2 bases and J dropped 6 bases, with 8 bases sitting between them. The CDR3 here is CASSELTGNSPLHF. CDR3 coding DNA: TGTGCCAGCAGTGAACTCACGGGTAATTCACCCCTCCACTTT.

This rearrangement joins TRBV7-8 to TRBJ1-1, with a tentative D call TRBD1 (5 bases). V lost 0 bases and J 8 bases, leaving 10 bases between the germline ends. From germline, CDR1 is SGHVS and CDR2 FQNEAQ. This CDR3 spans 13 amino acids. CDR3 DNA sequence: TGTGCCAGCAGCTTAGCGACAGAGAAAGAAGCTTTCTTT. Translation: CASSLATEKEAFF. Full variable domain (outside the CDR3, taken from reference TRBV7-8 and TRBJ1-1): GAGVSQSPRYKVAKRGQDVALRCDPISGHVSLFWYQQALGQGPEFLTYFQNEAQLDKSGLPSDRFFAERPEGSVSTLKIQRTQQEDSAVYLCASSLATEKEAFFGQGTRLTVV.

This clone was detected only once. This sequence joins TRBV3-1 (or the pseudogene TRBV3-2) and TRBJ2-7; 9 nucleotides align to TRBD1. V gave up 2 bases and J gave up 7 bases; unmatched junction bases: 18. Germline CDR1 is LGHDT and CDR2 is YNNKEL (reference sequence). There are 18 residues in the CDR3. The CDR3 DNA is TGTGCCAGCAGCCAAATGAGCGCCCGGGACAGGGACCTTTGGGAGCAGTACTTC. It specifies CASSQMSARDRDLWEQYF.

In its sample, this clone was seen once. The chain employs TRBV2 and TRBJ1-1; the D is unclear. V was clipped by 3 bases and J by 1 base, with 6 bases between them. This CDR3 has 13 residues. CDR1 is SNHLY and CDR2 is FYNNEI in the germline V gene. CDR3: CASSDSGNTEAFF. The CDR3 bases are TGTGCCAGCAGTGACTCGGGGAACACTGAAGCTTTCTTT.

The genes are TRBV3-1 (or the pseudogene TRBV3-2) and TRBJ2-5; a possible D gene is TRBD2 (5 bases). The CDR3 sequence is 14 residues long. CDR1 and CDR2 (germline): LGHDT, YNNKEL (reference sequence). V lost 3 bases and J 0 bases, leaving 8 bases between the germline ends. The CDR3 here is CASSHRTYQETQYF. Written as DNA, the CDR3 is TGTGCCAGCAGCCATAGGACTTACCAAGAGACCCAGTACTTC.

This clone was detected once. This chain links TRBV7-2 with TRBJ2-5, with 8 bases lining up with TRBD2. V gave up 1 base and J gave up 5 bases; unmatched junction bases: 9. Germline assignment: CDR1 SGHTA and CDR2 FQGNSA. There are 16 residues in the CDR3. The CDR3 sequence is CASSLVSTGGEETQYF. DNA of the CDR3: TGTGCCAGCAGCTTAGTTTCCACGGGGGGGGAGGAGACCCAGTACTTC.

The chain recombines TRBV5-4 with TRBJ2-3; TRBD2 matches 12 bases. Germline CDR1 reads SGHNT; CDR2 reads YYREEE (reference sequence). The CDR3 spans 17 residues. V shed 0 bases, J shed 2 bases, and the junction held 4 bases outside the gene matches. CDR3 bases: TGTGCCAGCAGCTTGGAGGGACTAGCGGGTCCCACAGATACGCAGTATTTT. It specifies CASSLEGLAGPTDTQYF.

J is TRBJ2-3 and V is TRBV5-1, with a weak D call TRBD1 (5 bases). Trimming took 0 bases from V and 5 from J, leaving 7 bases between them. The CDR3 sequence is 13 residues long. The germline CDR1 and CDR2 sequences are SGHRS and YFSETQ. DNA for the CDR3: TGCGCCAGCAGCTTGGAGGGGATAGATACGCAGTATTTT. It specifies CASSLEGIDTQYF.